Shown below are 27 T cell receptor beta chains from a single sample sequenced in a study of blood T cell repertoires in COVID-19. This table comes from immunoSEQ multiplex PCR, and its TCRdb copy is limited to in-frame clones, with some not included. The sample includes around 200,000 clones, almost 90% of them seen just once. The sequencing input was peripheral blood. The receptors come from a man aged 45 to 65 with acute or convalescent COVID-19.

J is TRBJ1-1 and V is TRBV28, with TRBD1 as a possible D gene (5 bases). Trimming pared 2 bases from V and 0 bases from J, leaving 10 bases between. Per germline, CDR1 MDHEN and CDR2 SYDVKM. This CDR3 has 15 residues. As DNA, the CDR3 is TGTGCCAGCAGTTTAACGACAGTAATGAACACTGAAGCTTTCTTT. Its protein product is CASSLTTVMNTEAFF.

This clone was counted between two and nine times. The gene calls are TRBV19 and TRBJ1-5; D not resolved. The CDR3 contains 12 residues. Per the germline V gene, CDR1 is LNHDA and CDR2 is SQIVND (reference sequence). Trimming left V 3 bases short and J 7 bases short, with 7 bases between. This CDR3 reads CASSILGQPQHF. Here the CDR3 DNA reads TGTGCCAGTAGTATTCTCGGGCAGCCCCAGCATTTT. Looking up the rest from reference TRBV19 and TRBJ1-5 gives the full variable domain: DGGITQSPKYLFRKEGQNVTLSCEQNLNHDAMYWYRQDPGQGLRLIYYSQIVNDFQKGDIAEGYSVSREKKESFPLTVTSAQKNPTAFYLCASSILGQPQHFGDGTRLSIL.

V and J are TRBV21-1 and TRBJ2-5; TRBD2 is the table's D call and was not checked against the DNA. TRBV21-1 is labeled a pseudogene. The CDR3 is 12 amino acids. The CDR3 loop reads CASSKSRETQYF. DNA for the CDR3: TGTGCCAGCAGCAAATCTAGGGAGACCCAGTACTTC.

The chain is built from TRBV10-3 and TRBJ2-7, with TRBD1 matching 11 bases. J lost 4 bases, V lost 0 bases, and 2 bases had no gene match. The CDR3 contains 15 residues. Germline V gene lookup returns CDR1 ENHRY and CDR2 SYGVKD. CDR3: CAISESGQGAYEQYV. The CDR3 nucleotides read TGTGCCATCAGTGAGTCCGGACAGGGGGCTTACGAGCAGTACGTC.

As DNA, the CDR3 is TGTGCCAGTAGGGCCTGGGGGGGAGCATTCTATGGCTACACCTTC. Its protein product is CASRAWGGAFYGYTF. The chain couples TRBV19 to TRBJ1-2; D is possibly TRBD1 (5 bases). Trimming took 6 bases from V and 4 from J, leaving 18 bases between them. From germline, CDR1 is LNHDA and CDR2 SQIVND (reference sequence). This CDR3 has 15 amino acids.

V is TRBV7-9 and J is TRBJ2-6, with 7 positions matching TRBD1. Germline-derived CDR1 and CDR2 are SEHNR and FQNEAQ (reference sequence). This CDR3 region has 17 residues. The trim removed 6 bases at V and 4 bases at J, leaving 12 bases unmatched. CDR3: CASSRTGGILGANVLTF. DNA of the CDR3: TGTGCCAGCAGTCGGACAGGTGGAATTCTGGGGGCCAACGTCCTGACTTTC.

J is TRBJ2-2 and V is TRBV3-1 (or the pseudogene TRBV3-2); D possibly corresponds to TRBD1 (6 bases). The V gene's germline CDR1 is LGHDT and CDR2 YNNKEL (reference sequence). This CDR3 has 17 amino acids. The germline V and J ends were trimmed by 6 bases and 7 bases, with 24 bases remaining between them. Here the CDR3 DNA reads TGTGCCAGCAGACAAAAGATCGGGGACAACCTCCTCGGGGAGCTGTTTTTT. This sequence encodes CASRQKIGDNLLGELFF.

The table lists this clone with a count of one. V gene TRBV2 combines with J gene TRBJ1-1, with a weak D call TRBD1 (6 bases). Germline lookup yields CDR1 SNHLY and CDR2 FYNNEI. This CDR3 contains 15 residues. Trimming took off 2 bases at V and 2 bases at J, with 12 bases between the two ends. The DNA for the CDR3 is TGTGCCAGCAGTGAACAGGGGAAGGAAAACACTGAAGCTTTCTTT. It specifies CASSEQGKENTEAFF.

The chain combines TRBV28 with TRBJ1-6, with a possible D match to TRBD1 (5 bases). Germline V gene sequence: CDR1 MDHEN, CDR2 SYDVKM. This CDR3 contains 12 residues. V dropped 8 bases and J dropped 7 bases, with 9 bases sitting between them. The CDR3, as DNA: TGTGCCAGCTGGACACCGAATTCACCCCTCCACTTT. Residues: CASWTPNSPLHF.

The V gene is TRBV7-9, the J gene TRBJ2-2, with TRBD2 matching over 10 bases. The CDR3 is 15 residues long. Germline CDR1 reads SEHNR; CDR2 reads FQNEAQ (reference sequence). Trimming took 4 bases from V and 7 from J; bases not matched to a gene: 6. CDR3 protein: CASSSLAGVVGELFF. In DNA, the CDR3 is TGTGCCAGCAGCTCGCTAGCGGGGGTGGTCGGGGAGCTGTTTTTT.

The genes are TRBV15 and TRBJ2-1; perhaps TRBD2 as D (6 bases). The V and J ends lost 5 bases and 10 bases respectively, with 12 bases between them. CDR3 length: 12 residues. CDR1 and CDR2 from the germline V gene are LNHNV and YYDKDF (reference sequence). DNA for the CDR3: TGTGCCACCAGCTCCTGGGCGGGGGAGCAGTTCTTC. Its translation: CATSSWAGEQFF.

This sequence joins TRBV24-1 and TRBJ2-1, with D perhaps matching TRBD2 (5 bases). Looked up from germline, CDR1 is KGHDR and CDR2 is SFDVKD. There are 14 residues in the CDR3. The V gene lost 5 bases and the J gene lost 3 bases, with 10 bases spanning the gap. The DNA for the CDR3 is TGTGCCACCAGTGCCGAGGACTTCTACAATGAGCAGTTCTTC. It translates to CATSAEDFYNEQFF.

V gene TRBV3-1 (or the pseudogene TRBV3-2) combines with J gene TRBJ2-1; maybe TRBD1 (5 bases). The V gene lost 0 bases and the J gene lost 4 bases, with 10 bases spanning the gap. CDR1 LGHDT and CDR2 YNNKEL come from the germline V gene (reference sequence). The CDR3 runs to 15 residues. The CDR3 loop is CASSQDLTAYNEQFF. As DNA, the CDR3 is TGTGCCAGCAGCCAAGATCTGACAGCATACAATGAGCAGTTCTTC.

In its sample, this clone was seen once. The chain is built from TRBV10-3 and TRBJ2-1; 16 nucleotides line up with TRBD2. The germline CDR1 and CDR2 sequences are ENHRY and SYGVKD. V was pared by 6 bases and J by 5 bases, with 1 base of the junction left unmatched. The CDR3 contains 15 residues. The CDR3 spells CAISGTSGGDNEQFF. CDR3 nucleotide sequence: TGTGCCATCAGCGGGACTAGCGGGGGGGACAATGAGCAGTTCTTC.

The CDR3 bases are TGCGCCAGCAGCTTGGGACACCTGAGCACAGATACGCAGTATTTT. Amino acid sequence: CASSLGHLSTDTQYF. The rearrangement uses TRBV5-1 and TRBJ2-3, with D hard to call. V lost 0 bases and J 0 bases, leaving 8 bases between the germline ends. The germline V gene encodes CDR1 SGHRS and CDR2 YFSETQ. This CDR3 region has 15 residues.

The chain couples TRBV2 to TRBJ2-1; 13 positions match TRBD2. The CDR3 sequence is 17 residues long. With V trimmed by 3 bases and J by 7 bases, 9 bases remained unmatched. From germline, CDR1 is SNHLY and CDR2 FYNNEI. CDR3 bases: TGTGCCAGCAGTGATTTGACTAGCGGGAGGTCGCAGAATGAGCAGTTCTTC. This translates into CASSDLTSGRSQNEQFF.

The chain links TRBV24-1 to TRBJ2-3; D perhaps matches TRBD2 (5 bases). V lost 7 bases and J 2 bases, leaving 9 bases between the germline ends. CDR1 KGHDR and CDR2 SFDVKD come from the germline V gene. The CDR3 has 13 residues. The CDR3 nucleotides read TGTGCCACCAGAGGGAGACTCACAGATACGCAGTATTTT. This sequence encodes CATRGRLTDTQYF.

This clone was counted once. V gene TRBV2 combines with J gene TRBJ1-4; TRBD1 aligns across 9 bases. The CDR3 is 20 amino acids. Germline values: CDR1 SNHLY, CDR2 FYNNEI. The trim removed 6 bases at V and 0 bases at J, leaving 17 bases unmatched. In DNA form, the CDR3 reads TGTGCCAGCAGAGGACAGGGGCTCCGGGGAGGCCTCGCAACTAATGAAAAACTGTTTTTT. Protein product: CASRGQGLRGGLATNEKLFF. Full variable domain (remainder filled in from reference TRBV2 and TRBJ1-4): EPEVTQTPSHQVTQMGQEVILRCVPISNHLYFYWYRQILGQKVEFLVSFYNNEISEKSEIFDDQFSVERPDGSNFTLKIRSTKLEDSAMYFCASRGQGLRGGLATNEKLFFGSGTQLSVL.

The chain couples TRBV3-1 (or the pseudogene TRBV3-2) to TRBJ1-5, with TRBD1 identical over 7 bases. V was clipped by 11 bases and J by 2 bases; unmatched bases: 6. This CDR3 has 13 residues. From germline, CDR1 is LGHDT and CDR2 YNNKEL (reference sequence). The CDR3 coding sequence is TGTGCCGCAGGGGGGACTGGCAATCAGCCCCAGCATTTT. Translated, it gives CAAGGTGNQPQHF.

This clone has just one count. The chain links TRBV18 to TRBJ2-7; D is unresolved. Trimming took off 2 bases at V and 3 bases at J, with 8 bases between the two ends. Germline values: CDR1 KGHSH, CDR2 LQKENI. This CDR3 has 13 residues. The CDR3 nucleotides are TGTGCCAGCTCACCAGCGGCCTTCTACGAGCAGTACGTC. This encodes CASSPAAFYEQYV.

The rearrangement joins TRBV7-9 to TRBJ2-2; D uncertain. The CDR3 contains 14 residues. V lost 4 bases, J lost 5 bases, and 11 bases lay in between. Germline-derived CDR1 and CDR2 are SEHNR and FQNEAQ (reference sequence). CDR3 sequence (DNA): TGTGCCAGCAGCTCTCCTATAGCTACCGGGGAGCTGTTTTTT. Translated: CASSSPIATGELFF.

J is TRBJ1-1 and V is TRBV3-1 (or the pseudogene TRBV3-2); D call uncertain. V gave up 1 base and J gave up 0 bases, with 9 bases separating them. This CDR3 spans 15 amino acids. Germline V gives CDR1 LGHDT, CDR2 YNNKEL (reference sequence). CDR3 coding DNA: TGTGCCAGCAGCCAAGCGGTACAGATGAACACTGAAGCTTTCTTT. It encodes CASSQAVQMNTEAFF.

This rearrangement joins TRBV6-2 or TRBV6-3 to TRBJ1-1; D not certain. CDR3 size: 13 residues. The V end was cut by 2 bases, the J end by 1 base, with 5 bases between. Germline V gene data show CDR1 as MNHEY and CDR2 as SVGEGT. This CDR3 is CASSYNRNTEAFF. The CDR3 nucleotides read TGTGCCAGCAGTTACAATAGGAACACTGAAGCTTTCTTT.

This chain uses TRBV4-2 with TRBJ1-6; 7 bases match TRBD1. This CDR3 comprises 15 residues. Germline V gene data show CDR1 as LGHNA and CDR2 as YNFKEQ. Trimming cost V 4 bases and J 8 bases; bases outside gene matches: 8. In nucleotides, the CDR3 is TGTGCCAGCAGCCCCTCCGACAGGGCGGATTCACCCCTCCACTTT. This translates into CASSPSDRADSPLHF.

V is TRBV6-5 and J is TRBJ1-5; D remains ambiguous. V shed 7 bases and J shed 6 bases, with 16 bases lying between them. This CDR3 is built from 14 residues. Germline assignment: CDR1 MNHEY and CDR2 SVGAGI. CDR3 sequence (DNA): TGTGCCAGCAAACCTACGAGGGTTTCTCAGCCCCAGCATTTT. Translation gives CASKPTRVSQPQHF.

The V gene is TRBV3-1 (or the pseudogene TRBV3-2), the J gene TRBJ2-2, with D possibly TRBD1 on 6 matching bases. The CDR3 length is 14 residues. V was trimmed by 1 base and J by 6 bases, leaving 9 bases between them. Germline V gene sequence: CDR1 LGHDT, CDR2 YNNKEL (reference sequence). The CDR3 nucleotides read TGTGCCAGCAGCCAAGCAGGGGTGTCCGGGGAGCTGTTTTTT. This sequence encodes CASSQAGVSGELFF.

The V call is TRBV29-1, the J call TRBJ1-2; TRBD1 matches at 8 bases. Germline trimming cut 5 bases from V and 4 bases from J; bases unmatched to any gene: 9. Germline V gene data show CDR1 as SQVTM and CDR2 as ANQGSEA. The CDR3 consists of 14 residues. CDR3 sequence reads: CSVSPGQEAYGYTF. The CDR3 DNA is TGCAGCGTTTCACCGGGACAGGAAGCCTATGGCTACACCTTC.